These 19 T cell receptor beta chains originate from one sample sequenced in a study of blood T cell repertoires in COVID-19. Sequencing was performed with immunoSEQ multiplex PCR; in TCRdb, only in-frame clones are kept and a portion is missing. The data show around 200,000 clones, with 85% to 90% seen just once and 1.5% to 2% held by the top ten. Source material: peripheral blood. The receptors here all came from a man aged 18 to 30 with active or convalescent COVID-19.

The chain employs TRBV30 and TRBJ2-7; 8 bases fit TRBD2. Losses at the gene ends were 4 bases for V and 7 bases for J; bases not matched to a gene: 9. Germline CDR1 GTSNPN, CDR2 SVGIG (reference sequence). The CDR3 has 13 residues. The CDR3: CAWTGTRVREQYF. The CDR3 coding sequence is TGTGCCTGGACCGGGACTAGAGTACGTGAGCAGTACTTC.

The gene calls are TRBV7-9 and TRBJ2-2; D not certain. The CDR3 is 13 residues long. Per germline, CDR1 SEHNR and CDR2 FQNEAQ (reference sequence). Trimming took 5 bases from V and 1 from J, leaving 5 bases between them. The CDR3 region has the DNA TGTGCCAGCAGCATTATGAACACCGGGGAGCTGTTTTTT. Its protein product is CASSIMNTGELFF.

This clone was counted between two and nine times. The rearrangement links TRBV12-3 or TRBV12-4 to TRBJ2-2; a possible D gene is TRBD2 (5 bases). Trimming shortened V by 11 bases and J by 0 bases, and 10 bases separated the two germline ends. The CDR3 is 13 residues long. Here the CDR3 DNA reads TGTGCCTCCTCCGGGGCGAACACCGGGGAGCTGTTTTTT. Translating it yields CASSGANTGELFF.

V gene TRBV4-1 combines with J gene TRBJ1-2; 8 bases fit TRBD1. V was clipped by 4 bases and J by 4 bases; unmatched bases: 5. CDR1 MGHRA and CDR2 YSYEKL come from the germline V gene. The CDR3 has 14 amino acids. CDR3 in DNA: TGCGCCAGCAGCCCCGGACAGGGAGCCTATGGCTACACCTTC. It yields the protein CASSPGQGAYGYTF.

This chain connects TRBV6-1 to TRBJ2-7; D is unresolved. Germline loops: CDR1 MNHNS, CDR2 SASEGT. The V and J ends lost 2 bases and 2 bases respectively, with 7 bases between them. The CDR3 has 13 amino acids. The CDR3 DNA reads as TGTGCCAGCAGTGAAACATCCACCTACGAGCAGTACTTC. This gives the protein CASSETSTYEQYF.

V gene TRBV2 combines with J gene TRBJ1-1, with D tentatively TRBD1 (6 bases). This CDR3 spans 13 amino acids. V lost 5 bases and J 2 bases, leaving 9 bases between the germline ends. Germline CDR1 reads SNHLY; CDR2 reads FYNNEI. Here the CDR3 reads CASSLDRNTEAFF. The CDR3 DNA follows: TGTGCCAGCAGTCTGGACAGAAACACTGAAGCTTTCTTT.

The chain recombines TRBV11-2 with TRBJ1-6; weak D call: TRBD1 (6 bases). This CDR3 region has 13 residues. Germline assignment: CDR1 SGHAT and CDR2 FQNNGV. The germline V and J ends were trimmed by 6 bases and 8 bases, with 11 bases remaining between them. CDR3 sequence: CASRVQGDSPLHF. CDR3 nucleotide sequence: TGTGCCAGCAGGGTACAGGGAGATTCACCCCTCCACTTT.

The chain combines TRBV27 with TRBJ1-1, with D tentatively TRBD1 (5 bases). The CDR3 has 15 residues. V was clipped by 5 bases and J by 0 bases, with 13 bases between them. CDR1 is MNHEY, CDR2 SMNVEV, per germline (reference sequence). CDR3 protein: CASSPPGGMNTEAFF. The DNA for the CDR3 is TGTGCCAGCAGTCCCCCTGGGGGGATGAACACTGAAGCTTTCTTT.

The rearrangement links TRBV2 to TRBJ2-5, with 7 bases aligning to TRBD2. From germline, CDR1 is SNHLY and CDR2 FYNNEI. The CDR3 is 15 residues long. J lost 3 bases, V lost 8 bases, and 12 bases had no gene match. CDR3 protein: CASLDPGGSKETQYF. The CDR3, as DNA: TGTGCCAGCCTGGACCCCGGCGGGAGTAAAGAGACCCAGTACTTC.

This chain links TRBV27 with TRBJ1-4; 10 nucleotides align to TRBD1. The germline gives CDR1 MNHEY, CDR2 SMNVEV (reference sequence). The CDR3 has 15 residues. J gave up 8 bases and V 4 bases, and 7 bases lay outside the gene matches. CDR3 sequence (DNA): TGTGCCAGCAGTTCCAGACAGGGGGCGCACGAAAAACTGTTTTTT. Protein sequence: CASSSRQGAHEKLFF.

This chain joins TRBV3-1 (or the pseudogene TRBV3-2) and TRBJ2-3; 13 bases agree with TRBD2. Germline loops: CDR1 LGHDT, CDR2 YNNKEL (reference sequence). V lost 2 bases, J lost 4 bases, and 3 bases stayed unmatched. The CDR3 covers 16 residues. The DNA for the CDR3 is TGTGCCAGCAGCCAACAACTAGCGGGAGGGGCAGATACGCAGTATTTT. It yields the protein CASSQQLAGGADTQYF.

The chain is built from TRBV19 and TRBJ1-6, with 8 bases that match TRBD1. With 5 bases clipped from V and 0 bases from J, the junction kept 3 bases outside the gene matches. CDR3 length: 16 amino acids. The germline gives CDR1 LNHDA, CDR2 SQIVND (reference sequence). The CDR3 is CASSRDRSSYNSPLHF. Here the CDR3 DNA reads TGTGCCAGTAGTCGGGACAGGAGCTCCTATAATTCACCCCTCCACTTT.

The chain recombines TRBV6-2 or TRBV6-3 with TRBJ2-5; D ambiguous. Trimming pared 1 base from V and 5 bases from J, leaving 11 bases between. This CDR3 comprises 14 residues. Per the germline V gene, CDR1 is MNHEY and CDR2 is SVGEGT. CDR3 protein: CASSYLGGWETQYF. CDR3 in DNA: TGTGCCAGCAGTTACTTAGGCGGTTGGGAGACCCAGTACTTC.

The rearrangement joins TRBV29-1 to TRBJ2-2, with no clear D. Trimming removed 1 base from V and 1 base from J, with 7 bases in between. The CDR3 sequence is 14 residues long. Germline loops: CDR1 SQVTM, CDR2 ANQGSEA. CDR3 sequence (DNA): TGCAGCGTTGAAGCGTACAGGAACACCGGGGAGCTGTTTTTT. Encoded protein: CSVEAYRNTGELFF.

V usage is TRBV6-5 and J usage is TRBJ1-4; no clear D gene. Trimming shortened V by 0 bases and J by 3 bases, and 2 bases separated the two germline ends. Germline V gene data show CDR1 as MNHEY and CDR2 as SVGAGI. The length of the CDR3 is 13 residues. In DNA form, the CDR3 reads TGTGCCAGCAGTTACTCCTCTAATGAAAAACTGTTTTTT. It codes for CASSYSSNEKLFF.

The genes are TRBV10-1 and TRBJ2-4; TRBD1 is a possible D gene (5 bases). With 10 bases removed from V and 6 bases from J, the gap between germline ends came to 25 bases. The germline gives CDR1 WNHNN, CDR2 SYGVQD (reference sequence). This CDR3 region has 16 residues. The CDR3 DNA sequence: TGCGCCATCCCCGAAGGGGAAGAATCTAGGGGAAACATTCAGTACTTC. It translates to CAIPEGEESRGNIQYF.

In DNA, the CDR3 is TGTGCCAGTAGTATCGAGGGATTCCGCAATGAGCAGTTCTTC. Amino acid sequence: CASSIEGFRNEQFF. The chain carries TRBV19 and TRBJ2-1, with D possibly being TRBD2 (5 bases). This CDR3 is built from 14 residues. V was trimmed by 3 bases and J by 6 bases, leaving 12 bases between them. Looked up from germline, CDR1 is LNHDA and CDR2 is SQIVND (reference sequence).

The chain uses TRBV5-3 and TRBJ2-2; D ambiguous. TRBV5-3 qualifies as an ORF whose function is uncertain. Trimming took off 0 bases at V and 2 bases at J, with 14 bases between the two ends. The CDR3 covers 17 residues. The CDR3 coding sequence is TGTGCCAGAAGCTTGGTGGCAGATACCAACAACACCGGGGAGCTGTTTTTT. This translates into CARSLVADTNNTGELFF.

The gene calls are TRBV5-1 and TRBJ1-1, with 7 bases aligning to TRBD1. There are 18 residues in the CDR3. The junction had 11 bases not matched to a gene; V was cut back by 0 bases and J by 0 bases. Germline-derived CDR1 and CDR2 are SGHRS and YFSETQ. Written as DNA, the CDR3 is TGCGCCAGCAGCTTGGCCGCGACAGGGATGCGAGTGAACACTGAAGCTTTCTTT. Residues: CASSLAATGMRVNTEAFF.